A selection of T cell receptor beta chains follows, all from one sample in a study of blood T cell repertoires in COVID-19. Sequencing used immunoSEQ multiplex PCR; TCRdb keeps in-frame clones, though not all of them. This table holds about 140,000 clones, roughly 84% found once. The sample consisted of PBMCs or T cells enriched from blood (not recorded which). Receptors originate from a man aged 65-85 years who had been exposed to COVID-19. CDR3s include the opening cysteine and the closing phenylalanine or tryptophan. The D gene is left open where the match is weak. Clone size is given for some rows only: seen once, a few or many times, or a class if the clone is expanded.

clone_size j_call d_call v_call cdr3_aa cdr3_nt
. TRBJ1-6 TRBD1 TRBV10-3 CAISTGTENNSPLHF TGTGCCATCAGTACCGGGACAGAGAATAATTCACCCCTCCACTTT
. TRBJ1-5 . TRBV15 CATSRDWAGQPQHF TGTGCCACCAGCAGAGATTGGGCTGGACAGCCCCAGCATTTT
. TRBJ1-1 . TRBV6-2/TRBV6-3 CASSTSTEAFF TGTGCCAGCAGTACCAGCACTGAAGCTTTCTTT
. TRBJ2-2 . TRBV7-6 CASSLSRAGVGTGELFF TGTGCCAGCAGCTTAAGTCGTGCGGGTGTCGGCACCGGGGAGCTGTTTTTT
. TRBJ2-1 TRBD2 TRBV6-2/TRBV6-3 CASSYSGGPGGHEQFF TGTGCCAGCAGTTATTCGGGCGGACCGGGGGGGCATGAGCAGTTCTTC
few TRBJ2-1 . TRBV25-1 CASSYSFGEQFF TGTGCCAGCAGCTACTCCTTCGGTGAGCAGTTCTTC
. TRBJ1-6 . TRBV7-9 CASSLWGDRSPLHF TGTGCCAGCAGCTTGTGGGGGGATCGGTCACCCCTCCACTTT
. TRBJ1-1 . TRBV4-1 CASSQAGLKNTEAFF TGCGCCAGCAGCCAAGCGGGTCTTAAGAACACTGAAGCTTTCTTT
. TRBJ2-1 TRBD2 TRBV29-1 CSVLSRTSGSYNEQFF TGCAGCGTCCTCTCACGGACTAGCGGCTCCTACAATGAGCAGTTCTTC
. TRBJ1-2 . TRBV19 CASSLSGGNYGYTF TGTGCCAGTAGCCTCTCTGGGGGGAACTATGGCTACACCTTC
. TRBJ2-3 TRBD1 TRBV12-5 CASGDGTVVDTQYF TGTGCTAGTGGCGACGGGACAGTTGTGGATACGCAGTATTTT
. TRBJ2-7 . TRBV12-3/TRBV12-4 CASSLAPAYEQYF TGTGCCAGCAGTTTAGCGCCGGCCTACGAGCAGTACTTC
. TRBJ1-6 TRBD1 TRBV7-3 CASSEQGEYSPLHF TGTGCCAGCAGCGAACAGGGGGAGTATTCACCCCTCCACTTT